Below, 12 T cell receptor beta chains from the same sample are listed, as sequenced in a study of CD8+ T cells in alopecia areata. Stated treatment: oral pan-JAK inhibitor, 5-10 mg twice daily. Isolated RNA was reverse transcribed into cDNA used as the sequencing template. Assay used: immunoSEQ multiplex PCR; TCRdb lists only in-frame clones, some missing. Of some 170,000 clones listed, less than 70% are singletons. The source material was CD8+ T cells sorted from blood, sampled at week 24, from a patient treated with tofacitinib. The receptor source for this set is a human donor with alopecia areata.

The chain carries TRBV27 and TRBJ2-7; D gene unclear. V was cut by 0 bases and J by 0 bases, with 6 bases left in between. The germline V gene has CDR1 MNHEY and CDR2 SMNVEV (reference sequence). The CDR3 contains 14 residues. The CDR3 spells CASSLSFGSYEQYF. CDR3 bases: TGTGCCAGCAGTTTATCGTTCGGCTCCTACGAGCAGTACTTC.

The rearrangement joins TRBV7-9 to TRBJ2-5, with TRBD1 identical over 7 bases. Trimming cost V 7 bases and J 5 bases; bases outside gene matches: 7. The CDR3 totals 13 residues. The germline V gene has CDR1 SEHNR and CDR2 FQNEAQ (reference sequence). Here the CDR3 DNA reads TGTGCCAGCACCGTAGGGGGCGCGGAGACCCAGTACTTC. Residues: CASTVGGAETQYF.

This chain links TRBV6-5 with TRBJ2-5; 13 bases match TRBD2. The CDR3 is made up of 15 amino acids. With V trimmed by 6 bases and J by 2 bases, 3 bases remained unmatched. Germline CDR1 is MNHEY and CDR2 is SVGAGI. Here the CDR3 DNA reads TGTGCCAGCAGCCCGGGACTAGCGGGGCAAGAGACCCAGTACTTC. Translating it yields CASSPGLAGQETQYF.

V gene TRBV7-8 combines with J gene TRBJ1-5; 8 bases are shared with TRBD1. Per germline, CDR1 SGHVS and CDR2 FQNEAQ. The CDR3 is 15 amino acids. Germline trimming cut 4 bases from V and 4 bases from J; bases unmatched to any gene: 6. Here the CDR3 reads CASSSGQGKNQPQHF. The CDR3, as DNA: TGTGCCAGCAGCTCCGGACAGGGAAAGAATCAGCCCCAGCATTTT.

This sequence joins TRBV7-8 and TRBJ1-1; D is undetermined. This CDR3 is 11 amino acids long. V gave up 5 bases and J gave up 6 bases, with 7 bases separating them. Germline-derived CDR1 and CDR2 are SGHVS and FQNEAQ. This CDR3 reads CASSDGPEAFF. The DNA for the CDR3 is TGTGCCAGCAGCGACGGGCCTGAAGCTTTCTTT.

The V call is TRBV11-2, the J call TRBJ2-2, with 8 bases fitting TRBD1. This CDR3 has 16 amino acids. Trimming cost V 1 base and J 3 bases; bases outside gene matches: 4. The V gene's germline CDR1 is SGHAT and CDR2 FQNNGV. The CDR3 reads CASSLGIQGDTGELFF. The CDR3 DNA follows: TGTGCCAGCAGCTTAGGAATACAGGGGGACACCGGGGAGCTGTTTTTT.

Remarks on this clone: This same CDR3 is encoded by further DNA sequences in the sample. V and J are TRBV5-6 and TRBJ1-5; no clear D gene. Per the germline V gene, CDR1 is SGHDT and CDR2 is YYEEEE. V was cut by 5 bases and J by 2 bases, with 8 bases left in between. This CDR3 spans 13 amino acids. The CDR3: CASSPGGNQPQHF. The CDR3 nucleotides are TGTGCCAGCAGTCCCGGGGGCAATCAGCCCCAGCATTTT.

There are a few counts of this clone. This chain links TRBV14 with TRBJ1-2; D not certain. V gave up 1 base and J gave up 4 bases, with 7 bases separating them. Germline values: CDR1 SGHDN, CDR2 FVKESK. The CDR3 length is 13 residues. The CDR3 region is CASSQGAFYGYTF. The CDR3 bases are TGTGCCAGCAGCCAAGGAGCTTTCTATGGCTACACCTTC. Together with reference TRBV14 and TRBJ1-2, the CDR3 gives the full variable domain: EAGVTQFPSHSVIEKGQTVTLRCDPISGHDNLYWYRRVMGKEIKFLLHFVKESKQDESGMPNNRFLAERTGGTYSTLKVQPAELEDSGVYFCASSQGAFYGYTFGSGTRLTVV.

In its sample, this clone was seen a few times. The chain couples TRBV9 to TRBJ2-7; D is ambiguous. CDR3 length equals 12 residues. Trimming removed 3 bases at V and 1 base at J, with 5 bases between. CDR1 and CDR2 (germline): SGDLS, YYNGEE. CDR3 in amino acids: CASSAGSYEQYF. In DNA form, the CDR3 reads TGTGCCAGCAGCGCGGGTTCCTACGAGCAGTACTTC.

V and J are TRBV27 and TRBJ2-3; D remains unclear. CDR3 size: 14 residues. The germline gives CDR1 MNHEY, CDR2 SMNVEV (reference sequence). V shed 5 bases and J shed 3 bases, with 12 bases lying between them. The CDR3 here is CASSIAFRTDTQYF. DNA for the CDR3: TGTGCCAGCAGTATAGCCTTCAGAACAGATACGCAGTATTTT.

The chain uses TRBV27 and TRBJ1-5, with D maybe TRBD1 (6 bases). CDR3 length equals 15 residues. Between the trimmed V and J ends, which lost 3 bases and 8 bases, there was a span of 17 bases. The germline CDR1 and CDR2 sequences are MNHEY and SMNVEV (reference sequence). The CDR3 region is CASSFLGARGEPQHF. The CDR3 DNA reads TGTGCCAGCAGTTTCCTAGGTGCCAGGGGAGAGCCCCAGCATTTT.

This clone was detected only a few times. The J gene is TRBJ1-1, the V gene TRBV14; D ambiguous. The CDR3 runs 14 residues. Trimming pared 0 bases from V and 5 bases from J, leaving 10 bases between. CDR1 is SGHDN and CDR2 is FVKESK in the germline V gene. CDR3: CASSQEGWGTEAFF. In DNA, the CDR3 is TGTGCCAGCAGCCAAGAAGGTTGGGGAACTGAAGCTTTCTTT. Supplemented by reference TRBV14 and TRBJ1-1, the full variable domain reads EAGVTQFPSHSVIEKGQTVTLRCDPISGHDNLYWYRRVMGKEIKFLLHFVKESKQDESGMPNNRFLAERTGGTYSTLKVQPAELEDSGVYFCASSQEGWGTEAFFGQGTRLTVV.